These 18 T cell receptor beta chains came from one sample sequenced in a study of blood T cell repertoires in COVID-19. Method: immunoSEQ multiplex PCR; TCRdb's copy keeps in-frame clones and lacks some. The table shows about 44,000 clones, with approximately 80% occurring only once. The sequencing input was peripheral blood. The source is a man older than 75 with acute or convalescent COVID-19.

This chain links TRBV29-1 with TRBJ2-7, with 10 bases lining up with TRBD2. The CDR3 runs 15 residues. CDR1 and CDR2 from the germline V gene are SQVTM and ANQGSEA. With 6 bases clipped from V and 0 bases from J, the junction kept 8 bases outside the gene matches. CDR3 nucleotide sequence: TGCAGCGTCCGCACCGGGACTAGCGACTCCTACGAGCAGTACTTC. This sequence encodes CSVRTGTSDSYEQYF.

Only one count was recorded for this clone. A much larger clonotype is one base distant, so this may be a read error. V and J are TRBV11-2 and TRBJ1-2; D is unclear. V was clipped by 5 bases and J by 5 bases, with 6 bases between them. CDR3 length equals 11 residues. From germline, CDR1 is SGHAT and CDR2 FQNNGV. The CDR3 coding sequence is TGTGCCAGCAGCCCCGGGTATGGCTACACCTTC. Protein: CASSPGYGYTF. Supplemented by reference TRBV11-2 and TRBJ1-2, the full variable domain reads EAGVAQSPRYKIIEKRQSVAFWCNPISGHATLYWYQQILGQGPKLLIQFQNNGVVDDSQLPKDRFSAERLKGVDSTLKIQPAKLEDSAVYLCASSPGYGYTFGSGTRLTVV.

The rearrangement links TRBV7-4 to TRBJ1-5; D call uncertain. The germline V gene has CDR1 SGHVT and CDR2 SQSDAQ. The CDR3 totals 16 residues. V dropped 4 bases and J dropped 0 bases, with 13 bases sitting between them. CDR3 DNA sequence: TGTGCCAGCAGCTCAAATGGCGGAAATAGCAATCAGCCCCAGCATTTT. Encoded protein: CASSSNGGNSNQPQHF. Supplemented by reference TRBV7-4 and TRBJ1-5, the full variable domain reads GAGVSQSPRYKVAKRGRDVALRCDSISGHVTLYWYRQTLGQGSEVLTYSQSDAQRDKSGRPSGRFSAERPERSVSTLKIQRTEQGDSAVYLCASSSNGGNSNQPQHFGDGTRLSIL.

The chain links TRBV15 to TRBJ2-2, with 8 bases lining up with TRBD2. The length of the CDR3 is 16 residues. J lost 5 bases, V lost 5 bases, and 10 bases had no gene match. CDR1 and CDR2 from the germline V gene are LNHNV and YYDKDF (reference sequence). CDR3 coding DNA: TGTGCCACCAGCCGGACCGGGACTAGAGGAACCGGGGAGCTGTTTTTT. Protein product: CATSRTGTRGTGELFF.

This clone appeared once. The chain recombines TRBV6-5 with TRBJ2-7; D unresolved. The CDR3 runs 13 residues. The germline CDR1 and CDR2 sequences are MNHEY and SVGAGI. V lost 6 bases and J 3 bases, leaving 12 bases between the germline ends. The CDR3 here is CASRRQTGYEQYF. In nucleotides, the CDR3 is TGTGCCAGCAGACGACAAACTGGCTACGAGCAGTACTTC.

The chain links TRBV15 to TRBJ2-6; tentatively, D is TRBD1 (6 bases). The CDR3 covers 15 residues. Germline CDR1 is LNHNV and CDR2 is YYDKDF (reference sequence). Trimming took off 9 bases at V and 2 bases at J, with 14 bases between the two ends. CDR3 in amino acids: CATGNHRAGANVLTF. The CDR3 nucleotides read TGTGCCACTGGGAACCACAGGGCTGGGGCCAACGTCCTGACTTTC. Based on the CDR3 plus reference TRBV15 and TRBJ2-6, the full variable domain is DAMVIQNPRYQVTQFGKPVTLSCSQTLNHNVMYWYQQKSSQAPKLLFHYYDKDFNNEADTPDNFQSRRPNTSFCFLDIRSPGLGDTAMYLCATGNHRAGANVLTFGAGSRLTVL.

The rearrangement joins TRBV24-1 to TRBJ2-6, with 7 bases matching TRBD1. The germline CDR1 and CDR2 sequences are KGHDR and SFDVKD. The CDR3 consists of 18 residues. Unmatched junction bases numbered 6, after V lost 2 bases and J lost 0 bases. CDR3 residues: CATSDSGQFPSGANVLTF. The CDR3 DNA follows: TGTGCCACCAGTGATTCGGGACAGTTTCCCTCTGGGGCCAACGTCCTGACTTTC.

The V and J genes are TRBV6-6 and TRBJ1-1; no clear D. This CDR3 is 14 amino acids long. The germline V gene has CDR1 MNHNY and CDR2 SVGAGI (reference sequence). V lost 2 bases, J lost 0 bases, and 7 bases lay in between. CDR3: CASSYDRMNTEAFF. CDR3 sequence (DNA): TGTGCCAGCAGTTACGATAGAATGAACACTGAAGCTTTCTTT.

The chain combines TRBV18 with TRBJ2-6; D ambiguous. Trimming removed 3 bases from V and 0 bases from J, with 9 bases in between. Per germline, CDR1 KGHSH and CDR2 LQKENI. The CDR3 spans 16 residues. CDR3 nucleotides: TGTGCCAGCTCACCCCAGGCCGGCTCTGGGGCCAACGTCCTGACTTTC. It specifies CASSPQAGSGANVLTF.

The CDR3 DNA reads as TGTGCCAGCAGCTTAGGACGCGGCTCCTACAATGAGCAGTTCTTC. It translates to CASSLGRGSYNEQFF. This sequence joins TRBV11-3 and TRBJ2-1; the D is unclear. The CDR3 contains 15 residues. Germline values: CDR1 SGHNT, CDR2 YENEEA. The V gene lost 1 base and the J gene lost 0 bases, with 7 bases spanning the gap.

This clone showed up just once. The chain couples TRBV5-4 to TRBJ2-3; 8 bases match TRBD2. The J segment lost 1 base and the V segment lost 4 bases, leaving 2 bases of the junction unmatched. This CDR3 contains 14 residues. The V gene's germline CDR1 is SGHNT and CDR2 YYREEE (reference sequence). The CDR3 DNA sequence: TGTGCCAGCAGCCAGACTAGCGGCACAGATACGCAGTATTTT. Translated, it gives CASSQTSGTDTQYF.

The rearrangement joins TRBV2 to TRBJ2-7; 9 nucleotides match TRBD1. This CDR3 spans 15 amino acids. With V trimmed by 6 bases and J by 7 bases, 13 bases remained unmatched. The germline V gene encodes CDR1 SNHLY and CDR2 FYNNEI. Here the CDR3 DNA reads TGTGCCAGCAGCTATACCGGGACAGGGCCTCTGGAGCAGTACTTC. Amino acids: CASSYTGTGPLEQYF.

The chain combines TRBV30 with TRBJ1-4; 7 bases match TRBD1. Germline V gene data show CDR1 as GTSNPN and CDR2 as SVGIG (reference sequence). This CDR3 contains 13 residues. V dropped 6 bases and J dropped 4; count of bases not matched to a gene: 5. CDR3 in amino acids: CACRDSSNEKLFF. The CDR3 DNA reads TGTGCCTGTAGGGACAGCAGTAATGAAAAACTGTTTTTT.

This clone appeared a few times. The gene calls are TRBV4-3 and TRBJ1-2; D uncertain. There are 16 residues in the CDR3. The germline gives CDR1 LGHNA, CDR2 YSLEER. V was pared by 0 bases and J by 4 bases, with 15 bases between. The CDR3 DNA reads as TGCGCCAGCAGCCAAGATCGAGCCCCCCGGGGCTATGGCTACACCTTC. Encoded protein: CASSQDRAPRGYGYTF.

V and J are TRBV4-1 and TRBJ2-7; TRBD2 agrees at 7 bases. Trimming removed 3 bases from V and 2 bases from J; junction bases left unmatched: 10. Germline loops: CDR1 MGHRA, CDR2 YSYEKL. This CDR3 spans 16 amino acids. The CDR3 DNA sequence: TGCGCCAGCAGCCAGGCTACCGGGACTACAACCTACGAGCAGTACTTC. This sequence encodes CASSQATGTTTYEQYF.

J is TRBJ1-5 and V is TRBV18; no definite D call. Germline CDR1 reads KGHSH; CDR2 reads LQKENI. This CDR3 is built from 14 residues. V lost 2 bases to trimming and J lost 4 bases, with 9 bases between them. The CDR3 DNA sequence: TGTGCCAGCTCACCAGGGAGTAGTAATCAGCCCCAGCATTTT. Translation: CASSPGSSNQPQHF.

This clone was recorded many times. This chain links TRBV2 with TRBJ2-7; a possible D gene is TRBD1 (6 bases). CDR1 SNHLY and CDR2 FYNNEI come from the germline V gene. The V end was cut by 7 bases, the J end by 0 bases, with 10 bases between. This CDR3 comprises 13 residues. For the CDR3, the DNA is TGTGCCAGCACCCGGACAGACTCCTACGAGCAGTACTTC. Translating gives CASTRTDSYEQYF.

The chain links TRBV7-9 to TRBJ2-6; TRBD1 aligns across 7 bases. The CDR3 has 16 residues. Germline lookup yields CDR1 SEHNR and CDR2 FQNEAQ (reference sequence). J was trimmed by 6 bases and V by 5 bases; bases with no gene match: 10. The DNA of the CDR3 is TGTGCCAGCAGCCTATACGGACAGGTCGAGGCCAACGTCCTGACTTTC. Encoded protein: CASSLYGQVEANVLTF.